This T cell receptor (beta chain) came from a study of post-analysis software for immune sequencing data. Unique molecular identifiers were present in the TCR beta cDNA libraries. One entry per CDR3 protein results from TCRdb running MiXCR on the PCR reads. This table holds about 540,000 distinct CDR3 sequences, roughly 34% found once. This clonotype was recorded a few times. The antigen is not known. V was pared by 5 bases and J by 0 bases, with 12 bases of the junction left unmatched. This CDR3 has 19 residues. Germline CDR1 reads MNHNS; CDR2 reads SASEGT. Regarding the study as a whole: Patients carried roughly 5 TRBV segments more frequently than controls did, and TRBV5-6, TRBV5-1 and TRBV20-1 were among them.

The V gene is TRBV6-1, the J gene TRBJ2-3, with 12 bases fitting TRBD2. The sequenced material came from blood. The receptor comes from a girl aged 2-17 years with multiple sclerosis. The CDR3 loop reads CASSPTSGGIQSSTDTQYF. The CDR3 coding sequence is TGTGCCAGCAGTCCTACTAGCGGGGGGATACAATCTAGCACAGATACGCAGTATTTT.